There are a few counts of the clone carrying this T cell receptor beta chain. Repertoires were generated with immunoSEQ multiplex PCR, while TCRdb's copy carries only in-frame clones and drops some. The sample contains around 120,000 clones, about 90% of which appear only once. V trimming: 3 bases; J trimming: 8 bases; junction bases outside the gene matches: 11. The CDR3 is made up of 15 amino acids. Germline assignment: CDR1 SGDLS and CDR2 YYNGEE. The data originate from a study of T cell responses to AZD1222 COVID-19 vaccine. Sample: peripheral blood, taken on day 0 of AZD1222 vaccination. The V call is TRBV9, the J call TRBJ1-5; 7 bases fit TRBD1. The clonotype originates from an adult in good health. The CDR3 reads CASSEGQLGGEPQHF. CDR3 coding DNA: TGTGCCAGCAGCGAGGGACAGTTAGGAGGGGAGCCCCAGCATTTT.